Listed below are T cell receptor beta chains from one sample, sequenced in a study of control samples from healthy donors and cancer patients. Measured with immunoSEQ multiplex PCR; TCRdb has only the in-frame clones, and not every one. The data hold about 50,000 clones, with 94% observed a single time. The sample taken for sequencing was blood. The receptor source for this set is a man between 25 and 39 years old in good health. Both conserved end residues are part of each CDR3. D genes are given only for firm matches. The size entry is marked missing in some rows and otherwise reads once, few, many or a size class.

.,.,TRBV19,TRBJ1-2,CASSPQGDYGYTF,TGTGCCAGTAGTCCGCAGGGAGACTATGGCTACACCTTC
.,TRBD2,TRBV5-4,TRBJ2-5,CASSPAPGLRVQETQYF,TGTGCCAGCAGCCCAGCTCCGGGACTAAGGGTTCAAGAGACCCAGTACTTC
.,TRBD1,TRBV5-5,TRBJ1-2,CASSFTGQPNYGYTF,TGTGCCAGCAGCTTTACGGGACAGCCTAACTATGGCTACACCTTC
.,.,TRBV24-1,TRBJ2-2,CATSLQGVTGELFF,TGTGCCACCAGTCTTCAGGGAGTCACCGGGGAGCTGTTTTTT
.,.,TRBV5-6,TRBJ2-7,CASSSPLELDNSYEQYF,TGTGCCAGCAGCTCTCCCTTAGAGTTGGACAACTCCTACGAGCAGTACTTC
.,.,TRBV28,TRBJ2-7,CASSKPQGYEQYF,TGTGCCAGCAGTAAACCCCAGGGCTACGAGCAGTACTTC
.,.,TRBV30,TRBJ2-7,CAWTLKGGAPSYEQYF,TGTGCCTGGACCCTGAAAGGGGGTGCTCCTTCCTACGAGCAGTACTTC
medium-sized,.,TRBV27,TRBJ1-5,CASSTGRVSNQPQHF,TGTGCCAGCAGTACGGGCAGGGTTAGCAATCAGCCCCAGCATTTT
.,.,TRBV18,TRBJ1-3,CASSPMTGGYSGNTIYF,TGTGCCAGCTCACCCATGACAGGAGGCTACTCTGGAAACACCATATATTTT
once,.,TRBV5-4,TRBJ1-5,CASSLGNQPQHF,TGTGCCAGCAGCTTGGGAAATCAGCCCCAGCATTTT
.,.,TRBV5-8,TRBJ1-3,CASSLRGNTIYF,TGTGCCAGCAGCTTGCGTGGAAACACCATATATTTT
.,.,TRBV14,TRBJ2-7,CASSPYWDGSYEQYF,TGTGCCAGCAGTCCGTATTGGGACGGCTCCTACGAGCAGTACTTC
.,TRBD1,TRBV18,TRBJ1-2,CASSPLEGAYLTMATVF,TGTGCCAGCTCACCACTGGAGGGGGCCTACCTAACTATGGCTACAGTCTTC
once,.,TRBV12-5,TRBJ2-7,CAGRGGGPYEQYF,TGTGCTGGCCGGGGTGGGGGGCCCTACGAGCAGTACTTC
few,.,TRBV9,TRBJ2-2,CASSGGGGELFF,TGTGCCAGCAGCGGCGGCGGCGGGGAGCTGTTTTTT
.,.,TRBV30,TRBJ2-1,CAWSEQWVTYNEQFF,TGTGCCTGGAGTGAACAGTGGGTCACCTACAATGAGCAGTTCTTC
.,TRBD1,TRBV4-3,TRBJ1-2,CASSQSRDRVNGYTF,TGCGCCAGCAGCCAGAGCCGGGACAGGGTTAATGGCTACACCTTC
.,.,TRBV5-4,TRBJ1-1,CASSLVSANTEAFF,TGTGCCAGCAGCTTAGTTTCAGCGAACACTGAAGCTTTCTTT
once,.,TRBV6-1,TRBJ2-3,CASSEGNFPDTQYF,TGTGCCAGCAGTGAAGGGAACTTCCCAGATACGCAGTATTTT
few,.,TRBV28,TRBJ1-5,CASSFAGLQPQHF,TGTGCCAGCAGTTTCGCAGGGCTACAGCCCCAGCATTTT
once,.,TRBV19,TRBJ1-2,CASSIRGDHYTF,TGTGCCAGTAGTATCCGAGGGGACCACTACACCTTC
.,.,TRBV5-1,TRBJ1-3,CASRPEGAGNTIYF,TGCGCCAGCAGGCCAGAGGGCGCTGGAAACACCATATATTTT
.,.,TRBV28,TRBJ2-7,CASSQAWNRASYEQYF,TGTGCCAGCAGTCAGGCATGGAACAGGGCCTCCTACGAGCAGTACTTC
.,TRBD2,TRBV7-9,TRBJ2-1,CASSLRAGGPTNNEQFF,TGTGCCAGCAGCTTACGCGCGGGGGGGCCTACGAACAATGAGCAGTTCTTC
.,.,TRBV10-2,TRBJ1-2,CASSESGGPNYGYTF,TGCGCCAGCAGTGAGTCCGGAGGCCCCAACTATGGCTACACCTTC
.,TRBD2,TRBV24-1,TRBJ2-1,CATSGTSGTYNEQFF,TGTGCCACCAGCGGGACTAGCGGGACCTACAATGAGCAGTTCTTC
.,TRBD1,TRBV9,TRBJ2-3,CAGGQGPTADTDTQYF,TGTGCGGGTGGACAGGGGCCGACCGCCGACACAGATACGCAGTATTTT
.,TRBD2,TRBV9,TRBJ2-1,CASSVGWGGREFF,TGTGCCAGCAGCGTAGGTTGGGGAGGGCGAGAGTTCTTC
.,TRBD1,TRBV28,TRBJ1-2,CASRDGTEGYTF,TGTGCCAGCAGGGATGGGACAGAAGGCTACACCTTC
.,TRBD1,TRBV7-9,TRBJ1-2,CASSAGQAHYGYTF,TGTGCCAGCAGCGCGGGACAGGCCCACTATGGCTACACCTTC
.,.,TRBV5-4,TRBJ2-7,CASSLGQVPYEQYF,TGTGCCAGCAGCTTGGGGCAGGTTCCCTACGAGCAGTACTTC
.,TRBD1,TRBV4-2,TRBJ2-7,CASSNRDSDYEQYF,TGTGCCAGCAGCAACAGGGACAGCGACTACGAGCAGTACTTC
.,TRBD2,TRBV11-3,TRBJ2-3,CASSQTGTKTDTQYF,TGTGCCAGCAGCCAAACCGGGACTAAGACAGATACGCAGTATTTT
.,.,TRBV29-1,TRBJ2-3,CSVGGVGADTQYF,TGCAGCGTTGGTGGGGTAGGGGCAGATACGCAGTATTTT
.,.,TRBV6-5,TRBJ2-7,CATAGVRSSYEQYF,TGTGCCACGGCCGGGGTGAGAAGCTCCTACGAGCAGTACTTC
.,TRBD1,TRBV5-1,TRBJ2-1,CASSPMTGQWDNEQFF,TGCGCCAGCAGCCCCATGACAGGGCAGTGGGACAATGAGCAGTTCTTC
.,.,TRBV5-1,TRBJ1-3,CASSWDGTLEAIYF,TGCGCCAGCAGCTGGGACGGCACTCTTGAGGCCATATATTTT
once,.,TRBV12-3/TRBV12-4,TRBJ2-5,CASSSAGQETQYF,TGTGCCAGCAGCTCGGCCGGGCAAGAGACCCAGTACTTC
.,TRBD1,TRBV4-3,TRBJ2-7,CASSEDRGIEQYF,TGCGCCAGCAGCGAAGACAGGGGGATCGAGCAGTACTTC
.,TRBD2,TRBV29-1,TRBJ2-5,CSVGRLAGAPETQYF,TGCAGCGTTGGGCGACTAGCGGGAGCTCCAGAGACCCAGTACTTC
.,.,TRBV7-3,TRBJ2-7,CASSTNRQYEQYF,TGTGCCAGCAGCACTAACCGTCAATACGAGCAGTACTTC
once,.,TRBV7-2,TRBJ2-2,CASSLEGGELFF,TGTGCCAGCAGCTTAGAGGGCGGGGAGCTGTTTTTT
.,.,TRBV21-1,TRBJ1-2,CASRHISYGYTF,TGTGCCAGCAGGCACATCTCATATGGCTACACCTTC
.,.,TRBV7-6,TRBJ1-1,CASSLVSGGDTEAFF,TGTGCCAGCAGCTTAGTGTCCGGGGGGGACACTGAAGCTTTCTTT
.,TRBD2,TRBV12-5,TRBJ2-2,CASGLGASGVTNTGELFF,TGTGCTAGTGGTTTGGGCGCTAGCGGGGTGACGAACACCGGGGAGCTGTTTTTT
.,TRBD1,TRBV3-1/TRBV3-2,TRBJ1-2,CASIIPGQRGYGYTF,TGTGCCAGCATCATCCCGGGACAGCGCGGCTATGGCTACACCTTC
.,TRBD2,TRBV19,TRBJ2-1,CASSTGLAPYNEQFF,TGTGCCAGTAGTACCGGACTAGCGCCCTACAATGAGCAGTTCTTC
.,TRBD1,TRBV25-1,TRBJ1-4,CASSPGTGTATNEKLFF,TGTGCCAGCAGTCCCGGGACAGGGACCGCAACTAATGAAAAACTGTTTTTT
.,TRBD1,TRBV30,TRBJ2-7,CAWSSGQGVHEQYF,TGTGCCTGGAGTTCGGGACAGGGGGTCCACGAGCAGTACTTC
.,.,TRBV3-1/TRBV3-2,TRBJ2-7,CASSPGKAVYEQYF,TGTGCCAGCAGCCCTGGAAAAGCGGTGTACGAGCAGTACTTC
.,.,TRBV11-2,TRBJ1-5,CASSFGGDSNQPQHF,TGTGCCAGCAGCTTTGGAGGGGATAGCAATCAGCCCCAGCATTTT
.,.,TRBV11-2,TRBJ2-5,CASSLQGWGFGETQYF,TGTGCCAGCAGCCTCCAGGGTTGGGGATTTGGAGAGACCCAGTACTTC
.,.,TRBV5-4,TRBJ1-4,CASSLTGTTNEKLFF,TGTGCCAGCAGCTTAACAGGGACAACTAATGAAAAACTGTTTTTT